The source of this T cell receptor beta chain is a study of blood T cell repertoires in COVID-19. On the study more broadly: Specimens from acute and convalescent COVID-19 originated in the United States, Italy and Spain.

Original analysis: Amplifying reference gene primers gave estimates of nucleated cell counts. Generated by immunoSEQ multiplex PCR, the TCRdb table keeps only in-frame clones and is missing some. That table furnishes V, J and clone size, whereas the DNA furnished D and trimming. The table lists about 43,000 clones, roughly 89% of them singletons. This CDR3 has 18 amino acids. V lost 0 bases, J lost 5 bases, and 9 bases stayed unmatched. Germline V gene lookup returns CDR1 MNHEY and CDR2 SVGEGT. This chain joins TRBV6-2 or TRBV6-3 and TRBJ2-3; 12 bases fit TRBD2. The source of this sequence is a man in his 60s with active COVID-19. The specimen sequenced was peripheral blood. The CDR3 sequence is CASSYSARLAGVIDTQYF. CDR3 coding DNA: TGTGCCAGCAGTTACTCGGCAAGACTAGCGGGGGTGATAGATACGCAGTATTTT.